A single T cell receptor (beta chain) is shown here with its context. Its matching antigen is unknown. Time point in this sample: week 35, safety follow-up. Mutant IDH1 20-mer peptide, at 300 ug, made up each vaccine dose, with topical imiquimod. Each of the donors came in with new WHO grade 3 or 4 astrocytomas that were IDH1-mutant and ATRX-lost. Germline V lookup: CDR1 SGHRS, CDR2 YFSETQ. The CDR3 sequence is 15 residues long. V trimming: 2 bases; J trimming: 5 bases; junction bases outside the gene matches: 3. The data were obtained in a study of a mutant IDH1 vaccine in newly diagnosed glioma. Study in general: Visits V12 and V13 fell at weeks 35 and 47, respectively.

General observations from the study: Induction of immune responses by the vaccine occurred in 93.3% of patients.

Some clones are missing from TCRdb's copy, which holds only in-frame ones; the method was immunoSEQ multiplex PCR. The sample lists tens of thousands of clones; about 80% were seen once. This clonotype was sampled from a woman between 35 and 50 years old with glioma. Sequenced here: PBMCs, sampled from a glioma patient whose treatment included an IDH1 peptide vaccine. The gene calls are TRBV5-1 and TRBJ2-7; 14 bases match TRBD2. CDR3 residues: CASSFGLAGGHEQYF. In DNA form, the CDR3 reads TGCGCCAGCAGCTTTGGACTAGCGGGGGGACACGAGCAGTACTTC.